The 3 T cell receptor beta chains in this list originate from one sample, sequenced in a study of a mutant IDH1 vaccine in newly diagnosed glioma. Only in-frame clones appear in the TCRdb table, and some are missing; sequencing was by immunoSEQ multiplex PCR. The profile covers roughly 60,000 clones, with roughly four fifths appearing a single time and about 3.8% taken by the ten largest. Antigen specificity for these receptors is unknown. The time point was: week 11, during vaccination. Each dose delivered 300 ug of mutant IDH1 20-mer peptide subcutaneously with imiquimod. Sequenced material: PBMCs, taken from a glioma patient whose treatment included an IDH1 peptide vaccine. All receptors come from a man aged 25-40 years with glioma.

This clone was recorded only once. The genes are TRBV29-1 and TRBJ1-5; maybe TRBD1 (5 bases). V was trimmed by 1 base and J by 8 bases, leaving 12 bases between them. CDR3 size: 13 residues. Per germline, CDR1 SQVTM and CDR2 ANQGSEA. The CDR3 DNA reads as TGCAGCGTTGAAGGGACAAAAGGGGAGCCCCAGCATTTT. Translation gives CSVEGTKGEPQHF.

This rearrangement joins TRBV11-3 to TRBJ2-1; TRBD2 agrees at 12 bases. This CDR3 region has 12 residues. The germline V gene encodes CDR1 SGHNT and CDR2 YENEEA. V lost 4 bases, J lost 13 bases, and 2 bases stayed unmatched. The CDR3 DNA sequence: TGTGCCAGCAGCTGGACTAGCGGGGACCAGTTCTTC. Translation gives CASSWTSGDQFF.

The V and J genes are TRBV30 and TRBJ1-5; the D gene is possibly TRBD1 (5 bases). V shed 2 bases and J shed 10 bases, with 12 bases lying between them. The CDR3 loop spans 12 amino acids. Germline V CDR1 and CDR2: GTSNPN, SVGIG (reference sequence). The CDR3 sequence: CAWSPRVGPQHF. CDR3 nucleotide sequence: TGTGCCTGGAGTCCCAGGGTGGGCCCCCAGCATTTT.